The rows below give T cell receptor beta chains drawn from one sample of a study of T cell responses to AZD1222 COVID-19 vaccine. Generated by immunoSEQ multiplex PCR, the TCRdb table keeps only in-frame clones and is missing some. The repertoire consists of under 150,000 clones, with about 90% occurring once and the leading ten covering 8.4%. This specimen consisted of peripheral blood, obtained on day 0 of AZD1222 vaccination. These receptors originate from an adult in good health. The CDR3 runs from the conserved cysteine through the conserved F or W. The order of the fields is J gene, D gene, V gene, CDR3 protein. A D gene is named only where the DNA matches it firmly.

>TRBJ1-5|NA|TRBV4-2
CASSQVSGYQPQHF
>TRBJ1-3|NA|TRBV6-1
CASSGGIRDSGNTIYF
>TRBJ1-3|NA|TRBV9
CASSGTYVRSGNTIYF
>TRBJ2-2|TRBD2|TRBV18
CASSPGTSGTGELFF
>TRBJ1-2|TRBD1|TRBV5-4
CATRGAGGNYGYTF
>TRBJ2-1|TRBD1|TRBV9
CASSFRQGPYNEQFF
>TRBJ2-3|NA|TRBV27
CASSWGATGITDTQYF
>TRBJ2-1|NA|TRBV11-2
CASSDWGGPPHEQFF
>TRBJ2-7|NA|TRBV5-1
CASSRLGRGNSYEQYF
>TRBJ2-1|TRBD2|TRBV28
CASSGDFREGGDEQFF
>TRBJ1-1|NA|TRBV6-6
CASSYSGQQNTEAFF
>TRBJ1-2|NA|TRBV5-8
CASSLAVRQGAYGYTF
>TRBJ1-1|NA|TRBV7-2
CASSLVAGWWTEAFF
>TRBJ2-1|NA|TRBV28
CASGETRPNNEQFF
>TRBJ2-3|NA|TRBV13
CASSSSSGGTDTQYF
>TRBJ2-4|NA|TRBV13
CASSLGLRGSGNIQYF
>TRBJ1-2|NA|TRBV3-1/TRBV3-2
CASSQTDYGYTF
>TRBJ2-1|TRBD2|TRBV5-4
CASSLEWGLAPGGQFF
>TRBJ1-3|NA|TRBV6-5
CASSWTTGTGNTIYF
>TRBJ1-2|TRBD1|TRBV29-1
CSVEDRGLGYTF
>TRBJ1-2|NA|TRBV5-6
CASSLGGIQNYGGYTF
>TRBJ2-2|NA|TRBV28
CASWGRAAGELFF
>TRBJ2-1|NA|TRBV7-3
CASSWGGTSYNEQFF
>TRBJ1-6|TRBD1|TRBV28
CASVNRGPNSPLHF
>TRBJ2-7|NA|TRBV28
CASSLRTYEQYF
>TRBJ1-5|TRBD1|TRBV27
CASSLTRQGFNQPQHF
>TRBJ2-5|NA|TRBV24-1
CATSDPSKGLTQYF
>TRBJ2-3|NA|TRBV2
CASSPGLYTQYF
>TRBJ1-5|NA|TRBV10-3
CAISEGTLAQHF
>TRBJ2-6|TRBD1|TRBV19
CASSPGTGSAGANVLTF
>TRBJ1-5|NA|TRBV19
CASSYVLTWYSNQPQHF
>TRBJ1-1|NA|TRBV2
CASTEGRNTEAFF
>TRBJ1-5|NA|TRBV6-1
CASSDGGLLGPQHF
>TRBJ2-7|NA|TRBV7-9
CASRGGDRSYEQYF
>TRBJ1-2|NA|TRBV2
CAIASGGGYTF
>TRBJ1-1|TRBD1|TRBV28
CASSSLGQTIRAFF
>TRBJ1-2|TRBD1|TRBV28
CASSPLAQGGSGYTF
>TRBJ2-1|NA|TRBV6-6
CASSPRDGREYNEQFF
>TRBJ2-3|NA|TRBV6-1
CASSEGKDTQYF
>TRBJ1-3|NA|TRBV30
CAWSVGSGNTIYF
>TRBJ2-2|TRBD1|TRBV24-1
CATSGQGAIGELFF